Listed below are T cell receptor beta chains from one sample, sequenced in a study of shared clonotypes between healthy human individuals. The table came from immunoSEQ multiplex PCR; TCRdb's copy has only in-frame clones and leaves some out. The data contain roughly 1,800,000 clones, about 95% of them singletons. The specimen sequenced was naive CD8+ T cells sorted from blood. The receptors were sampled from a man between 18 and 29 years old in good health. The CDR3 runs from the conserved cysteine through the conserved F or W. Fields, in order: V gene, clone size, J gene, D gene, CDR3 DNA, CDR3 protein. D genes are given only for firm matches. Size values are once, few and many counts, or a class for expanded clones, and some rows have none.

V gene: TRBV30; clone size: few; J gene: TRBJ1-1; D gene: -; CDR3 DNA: TGTGCCTGGAGTGTGGTGGCGGGGACTGAAGCTTTCTTT; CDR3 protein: CAWSVVAGTEAFF
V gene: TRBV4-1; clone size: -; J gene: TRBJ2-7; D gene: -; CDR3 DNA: TGCGCCAGCAGCCTTCGACAGGCCCAGGGGGAGCAGTACTTC; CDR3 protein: CASSLRQAQGEQYF
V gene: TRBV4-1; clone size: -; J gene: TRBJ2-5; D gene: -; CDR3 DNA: TGCGCCAGCAGCCAAGGAAATGAGGGGTTCCAAGAGACCCAGTACTTC; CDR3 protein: CASSQGNEGFQETQYF
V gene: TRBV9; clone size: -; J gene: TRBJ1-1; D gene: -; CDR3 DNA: TGTGCCAGTTCCCCGTCAGGGGCGGGCACTGAAGCTTTCTTT; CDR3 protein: CASSPSGAGTEAFF
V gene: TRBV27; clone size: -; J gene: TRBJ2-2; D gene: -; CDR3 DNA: TGTGCCAGCAGGGACAGTAGGGTTTCGGACGGGGAGCTGTTTTTT; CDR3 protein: CASRDSRVSDGELFF
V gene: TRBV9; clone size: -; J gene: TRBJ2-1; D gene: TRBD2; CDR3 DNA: TGTGCCAGCAGCGATAGCGGGAGGGCTGAGGATGAGCAGTTCTTC; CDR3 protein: CASSDSGRAEDEQFF
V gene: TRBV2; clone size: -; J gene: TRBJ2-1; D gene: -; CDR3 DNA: TGTGCCAGCAGCCCAATAGGTGGGGGGTACAATGAGCAGTTCTTC; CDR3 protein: CASSPIGGGYNEQFF
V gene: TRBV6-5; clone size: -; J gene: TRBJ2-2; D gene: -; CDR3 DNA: TGTGCCAGCAGTTACAACCCAGGGTTGGGCGGGGAGCTGTTTTTT; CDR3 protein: CASSYNPGLGGELFF
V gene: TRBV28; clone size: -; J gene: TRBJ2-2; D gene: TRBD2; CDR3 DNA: TGTGCCAGCAGCTTTCTAGCGGGGATTTTAAACACCGGGGAGCTGTTTTTT; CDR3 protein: CASSFLAGILNTGELFF
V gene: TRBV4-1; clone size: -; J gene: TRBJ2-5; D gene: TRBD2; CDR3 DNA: TGCGCCAGCAGCCAGGTCCTTCTAGCGGGAGAAGAGACCCAGTACTTC; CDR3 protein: CASSQVLLAGEETQYF
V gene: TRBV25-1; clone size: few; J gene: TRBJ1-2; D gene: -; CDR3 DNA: TGTGCCAGCAGTCAGGGTGGGTTCGGCGGCTACACCTTC; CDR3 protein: CASSQGGFGGYTF
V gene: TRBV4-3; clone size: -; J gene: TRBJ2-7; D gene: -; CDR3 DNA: TGCGCCAGCAGCCAAACCGTCTACAACGAGCAGTACTTC; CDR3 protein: CASSQTVYNEQYF
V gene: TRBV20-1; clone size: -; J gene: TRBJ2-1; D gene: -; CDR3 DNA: TGCAGTGCTAGAGCGGAGAATGAGCAGTTCTTC; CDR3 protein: CSARAENEQFF
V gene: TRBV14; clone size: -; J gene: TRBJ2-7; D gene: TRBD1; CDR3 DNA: TGTGCCAGCAGCCTCGGACAGGGTTACGAGCAGTACTTC; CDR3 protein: CASSLGQGYEQYF
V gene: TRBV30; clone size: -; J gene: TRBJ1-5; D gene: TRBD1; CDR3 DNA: TGTGCCTGGAGTGGGGGACAGGGTGTTTATCAGCCCCAGCATTTT; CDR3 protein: CAWSGGQGVYQPQHF
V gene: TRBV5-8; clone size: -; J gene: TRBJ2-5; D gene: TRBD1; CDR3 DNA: TGTGCCAGCAGCTTGGGGACAGGGGGTACGGAGACCCAGTACTTC; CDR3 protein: CASSLGTGGTETQYF
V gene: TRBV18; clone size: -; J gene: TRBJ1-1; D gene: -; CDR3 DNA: TGTGCCAGCTTTCCACAGGAGGGGGGGACGACTGAAGCTTTCTTT; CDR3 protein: CASFPQEGGTTEAFF
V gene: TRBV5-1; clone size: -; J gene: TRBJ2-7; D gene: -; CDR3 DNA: TGCGCCAGCAGCTTCGGGTTTCCTTACGAGCAGTACTTC; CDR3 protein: CASSFGFPYEQYF
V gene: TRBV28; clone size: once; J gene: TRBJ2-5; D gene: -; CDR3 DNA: TGTGCCAGCAACATCCTCCCCTCAGAGACCCAGTACTTC; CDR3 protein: CASNILPSETQYF
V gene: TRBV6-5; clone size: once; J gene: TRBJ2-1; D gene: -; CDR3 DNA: TGTGCCAGCAGTTACTCGAGGGGGGAGAGATACAATGAGCAGTTCTTC; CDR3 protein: CASSYSRGERYNEQFF
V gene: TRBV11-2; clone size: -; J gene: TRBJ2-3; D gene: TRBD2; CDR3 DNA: TGTGCCAGCAGCGGTTTTCCTAGCGGAAGCACAGATACGCAGTATTTT; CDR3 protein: CASSGFPSGSTDTQYF
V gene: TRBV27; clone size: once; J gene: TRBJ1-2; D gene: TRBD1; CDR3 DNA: TGTGCCAGCAGTTCGGGGGGAGGGACAGCCACATACTATGGCTACACCTTC; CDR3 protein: CASSSGGGTATYYGYTF
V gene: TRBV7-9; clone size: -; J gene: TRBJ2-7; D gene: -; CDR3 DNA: TGTGCCAGCAGCCCCGATTCCGGACTCCCCCACGAGCAGTACTTC; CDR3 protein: CASSPDSGLPHEQYF
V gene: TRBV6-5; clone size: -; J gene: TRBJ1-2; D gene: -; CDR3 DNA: TGTGCCAGCAGTTACCAGGACAGAGTGCAGGTGGATGGCTACACCTTC; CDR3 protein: CASSYQDRVQVDGYTF